The 11 T cell receptor beta chains reported below all come from one sample, sequenced in a study of a mutant IDH1 vaccine in newly diagnosed glioma. Time point defined: week 35, safety follow-up. Vaccination used 300 ug of mutant IDH1 20-mer peptide per dose, with topical imiquimod. Their antigens remain unidentified. Assay used: immunoSEQ multiplex PCR; TCRdb lists only in-frame clones, some missing. Here the sample spans about 32,000 clones, about 80% being singletons. The sample consisted of PBMCs, taken from a glioma patient whose treatment included an IDH1 peptide vaccine. The receptors come from a woman aged 40 to 49 with glioma.

The V call is TRBV19, the J call TRBJ2-7; D remains ambiguous. Trimming took 3 bases from V and 7 from J, leaving 13 bases between them. The CDR3 totals 13 residues. The germline CDR1 and CDR2 sequences are LNHDA and SQIVND (reference sequence). CDR3 bases: TGTGCCAGTAGTATCGTACAAGGTACGGAGCAGTACTTC. Protein product: CASSIVQGTEQYF.

The chain joins TRBV12-5 to TRBJ2-3, with TRBD2 matching 14 bases. There are 14 residues in the CDR3. Germline CDR1 and CDR2: LGHNT and FRNRAP. V shed 10 bases, J shed 8 bases, and the junction held 8 bases outside the gene matches. For the CDR3, the DNA is TGTGCTACCCGGGGACTAGCGGGGGAGGCTACGCAGTATTTT. Translated, it gives CATRGLAGEATQYF.

This clone was found a few times. The chain uses TRBV15 and TRBJ2-7, with D possibly matching TRBD1 (7 bases). The germline gives CDR1 LNHNV, CDR2 YYDKDF (reference sequence). The germline V and J ends were trimmed by 0 bases and 5 bases, with 17 bases remaining between them. This CDR3 is built from 16 residues. The CDR3, as DNA: TGTGCCACCAGCAGAGATGCTGGGCAGGGGGGCGACGAGCAGTACTTC. Its translation is CATSRDAGQGGDEQYF.

This clone was counted once. This sequence joins TRBV19 and TRBJ1-1; D unclear. The CDR3 is 17 residues long. V gave up 3 bases and J gave up 0 bases, with 17 bases separating them. Looked up from germline, CDR1 is LNHDA and CDR2 is SQIVND (reference sequence). CDR3 nucleotides: TGTGCCAGTAGTATCGGCCTAGCTTTGCTTATGAACACTGAAGCTTTCTTT. Amino acids: CASSIGLALLMNTEAFF.

The chain has TRBV6-6 and TRBJ1-4, with 7 bases matching TRBD1. The CDR3 is 16 amino acids. Trimming cost V 0 bases and J 3 bases; bases outside gene matches: 4. CDR1 and CDR2 (germline): MNHNY, SVGAGI (reference sequence). CDR3 sequence reads: CASSYSGGQPNEKLFF. CDR3 coding DNA: TGTGCCAGCAGTTACTCCGGGGGACAGCCTAATGAAAAACTGTTTTTT.

This rearrangement joins TRBV9 to TRBJ1-4; D unclear. The CDR3 has 15 amino acids. Germline-derived CDR1 and CDR2 are SGDLS and YYNGEE. The V end was cut by 0 bases, the J end by 8 bases, with 14 bases between. The chain's CDR3 is CASSVGGLLEEKLFF. CDR3 coding DNA: TGTGCCAGCAGCGTAGGAGGCCTCTTGGAAGAAAAACTGTTTTTT.

The V and J genes are TRBV5-1 and TRBJ1-3; 9 bases fit TRBD1. From germline, CDR1 is SGHRS and CDR2 YFSETQ. The CDR3 length is 15 residues. V lost 4 bases and J lost 8; bases outside the gene matches: 10. The CDR3 DNA follows: TGCGCCAGCAGCCTTACGACAGGGGGGGGAGACACCATATATTTT. It specifies CASSLTTGGGDTIYF.

The chain recombines TRBV7-9 with TRBJ2-3, with 9 bases fitting TRBD1. Per germline, CDR1 SEHNR and CDR2 FQNEAQ (reference sequence). The J segment lost 2 bases and the V segment lost 3 bases, leaving 3 bases of the junction unmatched. The CDR3 is 15 residues long. The CDR3 reads CASSFGQGTTDTQYF. CDR3 nucleotide sequence: TGTGCCAGCAGCTTCGGACAGGGGACCACAGATACGCAGTATTTT.

This clone was picked up a small number of times. The genes are TRBV27 and TRBJ1-2; 10 bases are shared with TRBD1. Germline CDR1 MNHEY, CDR2 SMNVEV (reference sequence). The CDR3 is 14 amino acids. Losses at the gene ends were 3 bases for V and 11 bases for J; bases not matched to a gene: 9. The CDR3 region is CASSFIGQGVGYTF. The CDR3 DNA is TGTGCCAGCAGTTTTATTGGACAGGGGGTTGGGTACACCTTC.

The chain links TRBV6-5 to TRBJ1-4, with 7 positions matching TRBD1. Germline V lookup: CDR1 MNHEY, CDR2 SVGAGI. After removal of 2 bases from V and 8 bases from J, the junction contained 5 bases not matched to a gene. This CDR3 is 14 amino acids long. The CDR3 loop is CASSYEGAKEKLFF. The CDR3 DNA is TGTGCCAGCAGTTACGAGGGGGCGAAAGAAAAACTGTTTTTT.

The chain recombines TRBV4-3 with TRBJ2-3; D unresolved. This CDR3 spans 15 amino acids. The V gene lost 0 bases and the J gene lost 3 bases, with 10 bases spanning the gap. Germline V gives CDR1 LGHNA, CDR2 YSLEER. This CDR3 is CASSQDLLGTDTQYF. The CDR3 nucleotides are TGCGCCAGCAGCCAAGACCTTCTAGGAACAGATACGCAGTATTTT.